These 31 T cell receptor beta chains originate from one sample sequenced in a study of molecular identifiers for immune sequencing clone quantification. TCRdb itself ran the PCR reads through MiXCR, one entry per CDR3 protein. The sample contains hundreds of thousands of distinct CDR3 sequences, 15% to 20% of which appear only once. The sample consisted of naive CD8+ T cells from blood, with Jurkat cell RNA spiked in. Subset described: FACS-sorted CD8+CD4-CCR7+CD45RA+ naive T cells. The receptors shown here come from a human donor in good health. Some libraries in this study had Jurkat cell RNA spiked in.

Worth noting for this clonotype: A much bigger clone sits one base away, suggesting this may be a read error. The chain employs TRBV7-9 and TRBJ1-4; possible D gene TRBD1, 6 bases. This CDR3 is built from 16 residues. Germline V gives CDR1 SEHNR, CDR2 FQNEAQ (reference sequence). CDR3 nucleotides: TGTGCCAGCAGCCGAACGGGGGCGACAACTAATGAAGAACTGTTTTTT. It is translated as CASSRTGATTNEELFF. Full variable domain (outside the CDR3, taken from reference TRBV7-9 and TRBJ1-4): DTGVSQNPRHKITKRGQNVTFRCDPISEHNRLYWYRQTLGQGPEFLTYFQNEAQLEKSRLLSDRFSAERPKGSFSTLEIQRTEQGDSAMYLCASSRTGATTNEELFFGSGTQLSVL.

This clonotype was seen ten or more times. This chain links TRBV12-3 or TRBV12-4 with TRBJ2-7; no clear D. The ends were cut back, 4 bases at V and 0 bases at J, with 13 bases in the middle. The CDR3 consists of 15 residues. The CDR3 DNA reads as TGTGCCAGCAGTTCCTTGGGCTACCTCTCCTACGAGCAGTACTTC. It translates to CASSSLGYLSYEQYF.

Ten or more counts support this clonotype. CDR3 sequence (DNA): TGCGCCAGCAGCTTCAACAGGGCTTACGAGCAGTACTTC. This codes for CASSFNRAYEQYF. This chain uses TRBV5-1 with TRBJ2-7, with a possible D match to TRBD1 (6 bases). The germline V gene has CDR1 SGHRS and CDR2 YFSETQ. Trimming pared 2 bases from V and 4 bases from J, leaving 10 bases between. The CDR3 is 13 amino acids.

This clonotype was observed a handful of times. The chain is built from TRBV20-1 and TRBJ2-7; D may be TRBD1 or TRBD2 (5 bases each). Between the trimmed V and J ends, which lost 0 bases and 5 bases, there was a span of 8 bases. Germline CDR1 is DFQATT and CDR2 is SNEGSKA (reference sequence). The CDR3 is 12 residues long. CDR3 loop: CSARDLGDEQYF. The CDR3 region has the DNA TGCAGTGCTAGAGATTTGGGGGACGAGCAGTACTTC.

This clonotype was seen repeatedly, ten times or more. The rearrangement uses TRBV7-9 and TRBJ2-7, with 10 bases aligning to TRBD2. The CDR3 length is 15 residues. The germline V gene has CDR1 SEHNR and CDR2 FQNEAQ (reference sequence). With V trimmed by 5 bases and J by 5 bases, 9 bases remained unmatched. The CDR3 here is CASSAILAGVDEQYF. CDR3 nucleotide sequence: TGTGCCAGCAGCGCCATTCTAGCGGGAGTAGACGAGCAGTACTTC.

This clonotype was seen many times. Here the CDR3 DNA reads TGCGCCAGCAGCCCGTTAGGTACCGGGGCTGAAGCTTTCTTT. Translation gives CASSPLGTGAEAFF. The J gene is TRBJ1-1, the V gene TRBV4-3; D is ambiguous. The CDR3 loop spans 14 amino acids. V lost 4 bases, J lost 6 bases, and 15 bases lay in between. Germline V gene lookup returns CDR1 LGHNA and CDR2 YSLEER.

The V and J genes are TRBV6-2 or TRBV6-3 and TRBJ1-3; no reliable D call. V lost 5 bases and J lost 2, with 10 bases in between. Per germline, CDR1 MNHEY and CDR2 SVGEGT. The CDR3 is 14 amino acids. The DNA of the CDR3 is TGTGCCAGCAGTGACGGTACTACTGGAAACACCATATATTTT. It yields the protein CASSDGTTGNTIYF.

J is TRBJ1-1 and V is TRBV10-3, with D possibly matching TRBD1 (5 bases). The V and J ends lost 6 bases and 7 bases respectively, with 9 bases between them. This CDR3 spans 11 amino acids. Germline V gene lookup returns CDR1 ENHRY and CDR2 SYGVKD. The DNA of the CDR3 is TGTGCCATCAGCACAGGAGGTGAAGCTTTCTTT. This sequence encodes CAISTGGEAFF.

The table lists this clonotype with many counts. This chain joins TRBV7-9 and TRBJ2-3; 15 bases fit TRBD2. Germline V gene sequence: CDR1 SEHNR, CDR2 FQNEAQ (reference sequence). With 4 bases clipped from V and 3 bases from J, the junction kept 2 bases outside the gene matches. This CDR3 has 16 residues. In nucleotides, the CDR3 is TGTGCCAGCAGCTCCGGGACTAGCGGGAGGACAGATACGCAGTATTTT. It specifies CASSSGTSGRTDTQYF.

As regards this clonotype: The junction and the germline gene differ at one end; a read error may be behind it. This chain uses TRBV4-1 with TRBJ1-1; the match to TRBD1 covers 9 bases. Germline CDR1 is MGHRA and CDR2 is YSYEKL. CDR3 length: 17 amino acids. In DNA, the CDR3 is TGCGTCAGCAGCTCCGCTCGAAGGGGACAGGGGAACACTGAAGCTTTCTTT. Protein product: CVSSSARRGQGNTEAFF.

This clonotype came up many times. CDR3 sequence (DNA): TGTGCCAGCAGCCCTGGAGGGGGTAGCAATCAGCCCCAGCATTTT. Translated, it gives CASSPGGGSNQPQHF. The genes are TRBV2 and TRBJ1-5, with D possibly matching TRBD1 (6 bases). V was cut by 6 bases and J by 0 bases, with 12 bases left in between. This CDR3 has 15 amino acids. Germline CDR1 reads SNHLY; CDR2 reads FYNNEI.

This clonotype has a count of ten or more. The chain recombines TRBV20-1 with TRBJ2-1; 7 nucleotides agree with TRBD2. CDR1 and CDR2 (germline): DFQATT, SNEGSKA (reference sequence). This CDR3 comprises 14 residues. V dropped 0 bases and J dropped 7; count of bases not matched to a gene: 6. The CDR3 DNA reads as TGCAGTGCTAGAGATATCCAGCGGGGTAATGAGCAGTTCTTC. It is translated as CSARDIQRGNEQFF.

The sample holds many counts of this clonotype. The chain joins TRBV21-1 to TRBJ1-1. TRBV21-1 is flagged as a pseudogene. This CDR3 has 14 residues. The CDR3 DNA reads as TGTGCCAGCGGCCGAAAACCCATGAACACTGAAGCTTTCTTT. Amino acids: CASGRKPMNTEAFF.

Turning to this clonotype: At one of its ends the junction is not consistent with the germline gene, which may arise from a read error. The chain uses TRBV30 and TRBJ1-2, with D hard to call. CDR3 length: 13 residues. Germline lookup yields CDR1 GTSNPN and CDR2 SVGIG (reference sequence). CDR3 sequence (DNA): TGTGCCTGGAGTCCAGGCCAGTACTATGGCGACACCTTC. Protein: CAWSPGQYYGDTF.

This clonotype showed up many times. The V gene is TRBV7-6, the J gene TRBJ1-5; D not certain. The germline V gene encodes CDR1 SGHVS and CDR2 FNYEAQ. The CDR3 consists of 13 residues. Trimming shortened V by 2 bases and J by 5 bases, and 7 bases separated the two germline ends. The CDR3 DNA reads as TGTGCCAGCAGCTTAAACGGATATCAGCCCCAGCATTTT. This translates into CASSLNGYQPQHF.

This clonotype has ten or more counts. The gene calls are TRBV4-1 and TRBJ2-3, with TRBD2 matching 14 bases. Germline V gene data show CDR1 as MGHRA and CDR2 as YSYEKL. Losses at the gene ends were 5 bases for V and 6 bases for J; bases not matched to a gene: 4. CDR3 size: 15 residues. In DNA, the CDR3 is TGCGCCAGCAGCGAGACTAGCGGGGGGGTCGATACGCAGTATTTT. Translating it yields CASSETSGGVDTQYF.

This clonotype was counted at least ten times. The V gene is TRBV4-3, the J gene TRBJ1-1, with 7 bases lining up with TRBD1. The CDR3 is 14 residues long. Germline V gene sequence: CDR1 LGHNA, CDR2 YSLEER. V was clipped by 2 bases and J by 1 base; unmatched bases: 1. The DNA of the CDR3 is TGCGCCAGCAGCCAATGGACAGGGAACACTGAAGCTTTCTTT. Protein product: CASSQWTGNTEAFF.

This clonotype occurred a few times. V and J are TRBV6-2 or TRBV6-3 and TRBJ2-7; D is unresolved. Germline values: CDR1 MNHEY, CDR2 SVGEGT. The V and J ends lost 0 bases and 3 bases respectively, with 6 bases between them. This CDR3 region has 13 residues. In DNA, the CDR3 is TGTGCCAGCAGTTACTCACTGAACTACGAGCAGTACTTC. Translating it yields CASSYSLNYEQYF.

The chain couples TRBV18 to TRBJ2-1; D not resolved. The V end lost 0 bases, the J end lost 8 bases, and 8 bases lay between the germline ends. Germline V gene sequence: CDR1 KGHSH, CDR2 LQKENI. This CDR3 is built from 13 residues. CDR3 DNA: TGTGCCAGCTCACCACCCGAAGTGGATGAGCAGTTCTTC. Amino acid sequence: CASSPPEVDEQFF. Filled out from reference TRBV18 and TRBJ2-1, the complete variable domain reads NAGVMQNPRHLVRRRGQEARLRCSPMKGHSHVYWYRQLPEEGLKFMVYLQKENIIDESGMPKERFSAEFPKEGPSILRIQQVVRGDSAAYFCASSPPEVDEQFFGPGTRLTVL.

In its sample, this clonotype was seen a few times. CDR3 bases: TGCGCCAGCAGCCAGATAGACAGGGGGCGTCCTGAAGCTTTCTTT. It encodes CASSQIDRGRPEAFF. The rearrangement uses TRBV4-3 and TRBJ1-1; 10 positions match TRBD1. Losses at the gene ends were 3 bases for V and 6 bases for J; bases not matched to a gene: 7. The CDR3 has 15 residues. Germline CDR1 reads LGHNA; CDR2 reads YSLEER.

The sample holds a few counts of this clonotype. This chain connects TRBV3-1 to TRBJ1-2, with a tentative D call TRBD1 (5 bases). The germline CDR1 and CDR2 sequences are LGHDT and YNNKEL (reference sequence). Trimming took 1 base from V and 0 from J, leaving 15 bases between them. The CDR3 runs 17 residues. The CDR3 reads CASSQVKGRTSNYGYTF. The CDR3 DNA sequence: TGTGCCAGCAGCCAAGTTAAGGGGCGGACCTCTAACTATGGCTACACCTTC.

This clonotype has a count of ten or more. The chain recombines TRBV19 with TRBJ2-7; the D call may be TRBD1 or TRBD2 (5 bases each). V lost 4 bases, J lost 2 bases, and 6 bases lay in between. The CDR3 covers 12 residues. CDR1 and CDR2 (germline): LNHDA, SQIVND (reference sequence). The CDR3 is CASSTGPYEQYF. CDR3 nucleotide sequence: TGTGCCAGTAGTACGGGACCCTACGAGCAGTACTTC.

At least ten counts were recorded for this clonotype. This rearrangement joins TRBV5-4 to TRBJ2-7, with D maybe TRBD1 (6 bases). This CDR3 region has 14 residues. Looked up from germline, CDR1 is SGHNT and CDR2 is YYREEE (reference sequence). Trimming shortened V by 2 bases and J by 0 bases, and 9 bases separated the two germline ends. The DNA of the CDR3 is TGTGCCAGCAGCTTATCGACAGGCTCCTACGAGCAGTACTTC. Protein: CASSLSTGSYEQYF.

This clonotype was seen at least ten times. The chain carries TRBV5-4 and TRBJ1-2; possibly TRBD1 for D (6 bases). Trimming stripped 1 base from V and 3 bases from J, with 10 bases between. The germline gives CDR1 SGHNT, CDR2 YYREEE (reference sequence). This CDR3 is 14 amino acids long. DNA of the CDR3: TGTGCCAGCAGCTTGTTAGGGACACACTATGGCTACACCTTC. Encoded protein: CASSLLGTHYGYTF. The full variable domain, with the rest looked up from reference TRBV5-4 and TRBJ1-2, is ETGVTQSPTHLIKTRGQQVTLRCSSQSGHNTVSWYQQALGQGPQFIFQYYREEENGRGNFPPRFSGLQFPNYSSELNVNALELDDSALYLCASSLLGTHYGYTFGSGTRLTVV.

The rearrangement joins TRBV7-9 to TRBJ2-5; the match to TRBD2 covers 11 bases. Germline CDR1 and CDR2: SEHNR and FQNEAQ (reference sequence). CDR3 length: 17 residues. V gave up 5 bases and J gave up 4 bases; unmatched junction bases: 12. The CDR3: CASSPQTSGATGETQYF. CDR3 nucleotides: TGTGCCAGCAGCCCACAGACTAGCGGGGCGACGGGAGAGACCCAGTACTTC.

This clonotype has ten or more counts. The chain couples TRBV5-1 to TRBJ2-3; 9 bases match TRBD2. Germline assignment: CDR1 SGHRS and CDR2 YFSETQ. The trim removed 4 bases at V and 3 bases at J, leaving 9 bases unmatched. The CDR3 length is 16 residues. The CDR3 protein is CASSPRRLAATDTQYF. As DNA, the CDR3 is TGCGCCAGCAGCCCCCGGAGACTAGCGGCAACAGATACGCAGTATTTT.

On this clonotype: One junction end disagrees with the germline gene, perhaps due to a read error. CDR3 in amino acids: CSGQGLYGQYF. In nucleotides, the CDR3 is TGCAGCGGCCAGGGGCTCTACGGGCAGTACTTC. V usage is TRBV29-1 and J usage is TRBJ2-7, with D possibly matching TRBD1 (6 bases). This CDR3 has 11 residues. From germline, CDR1 is SQVTM and CDR2 ANQGSEA.

This clonotype was found many times. The V gene is TRBV7-9, the J gene TRBJ2-1; maybe TRBD1 (5 bases). Trimming took off 5 bases at V and 3 bases at J, with 8 bases between the two ends. This CDR3 comprises 13 residues. The germline gives CDR1 SEHNR, CDR2 FQNEAQ (reference sequence). CDR3 in amino acids: CASSKDNYNEQFF. CDR3 sequence (DNA): TGTGCCAGCAGCAAGGACAACTACAATGAGCAGTTCTTC.

There are many counts of this clonotype. The chain couples TRBV12-3 or TRBV12-4 to TRBJ2-5, with 7 bases aligning to TRBD2. V trimming: 4 bases; J trimming: 1 base; junction bases outside the gene matches: 3. The CDR3 is 14 residues long. DNA for the CDR3: TGTGCCAGCAGTTCTGGCGGGGGCCAAGAGACCCAGTACTTC. Amino acid sequence: CASSSGGGQETQYF.

This clonotype was counted ten times or more. The J gene is TRBJ2-7, the V gene TRBV7-9; tentatively, D is TRBD2 (6 bases). Trimming removed 5 bases from V and 2 bases from J, with 13 bases in between. Germline V gene data show CDR1 as SEHNR and CDR2 as FQNEAQ (reference sequence). The CDR3 loop spans 14 amino acids. CDR3 coding DNA: TGTGCCAGCAGCGGTGCGGGGACGGCCTACGAGCAGTACTTC. It is translated as CASSGAGTAYEQYF.

The chain employs TRBV7-9 and TRBJ2-1; either TRBD1 or TRBD2 may supply D (5 bases each). The length of the CDR3 is 17 residues. Germline loops: CDR1 SEHNR, CDR2 FQNEAQ (reference sequence). Trimming took 6 bases from V and 3 from J, leaving 21 bases between them. The CDR3: CASRPAVGDLSYNEQFF. The CDR3 DNA reads as TGTGCCAGCAGGCCAGCGGTGGGGGACCTGAGCTACAATGAGCAGTTCTTC.